One and the same sample provided the 29 T cell receptor beta chains below, sequenced in a study of blood T cell repertoires in COVID-19. Sequencing was performed with immunoSEQ multiplex PCR; in TCRdb, only in-frame clones are kept and a portion is missing. The sample lists about 98,000 clones, around 84% seen once, with 3.5% to 5.5% in the top ten. Sample: peripheral blood. These TCRs come from a human donor in a cohort sampled during active COVID-19.

The chain uses TRBV6-1 and TRBJ2-5; 8 nucleotides match TRBD2. This CDR3 spans 15 amino acids. Germline lookup yields CDR1 MNHNS and CDR2 SASEGT. Trimming cost V 1 base and J 13 bases; bases outside gene matches: 14. The CDR3 reads CASSEVAAGGTSPYF. The CDR3 bases are TGTGCCAGCAGTGAAGTCGCGGCAGGCGGGACTAGTCCGTACTTC.

The chain uses TRBV5-1 and TRBJ1-2; D not resolved. V lost 4 bases and J lost 0, with 10 bases in between. Germline values: CDR1 SGHRS, CDR2 YFSETQ. CDR3 length: 14 amino acids. The CDR3 region has the DNA TGCGCCAGCAGCCGGGATGTATCTAACTATGGCTACACCTTC. This codes for CASSRDVSNYGYTF.

CDR3 loop: CASRGYTGTIQETQYF. CDR3 DNA: TGTGCCAGCAGGGGATACACAGGGACTATCCAAGAGACCCAGTACTTC. This chain joins TRBV27 and TRBJ2-5; D perhaps matches TRBD2 (7 bases). The CDR3 is 16 residues long. With 6 bases removed from V and 1 base from J, the gap between germline ends came to 18 bases. The germline V gene has CDR1 MNHEY and CDR2 SMNVEV (reference sequence).

This sequence joins TRBV2 and TRBJ2-7; 10 bases are a match to TRBD2. V shed 7 bases and J 3 bases; nucleotides not matched to a gene: 6. Germline V gene sequence: CDR1 SNHLY, CDR2 FYNNEI. This CDR3 contains 14 residues. The CDR3 here is CASTASGGLYEQYF. The CDR3 DNA reads TGTGCCAGCACCGCTAGCGGGGGCCTCTACGAGCAGTACTTC.

On this clone itself: The same CDR3 also results from other DNA sequences found in this sample. The CDR3 loop is CASRRTGDPNYGYTF. The DNA for the CDR3 is TGTGCCAGCAGGAGGACAGGGGATCCTAACTATGGCTACACCTTC. V is TRBV6-6 and J is TRBJ1-2, with 9 bases identical to TRBD1. V was clipped by 6 bases and J by 0 bases; unmatched bases: 5. The CDR3 covers 15 residues. CDR1 is MNHNY and CDR2 is SVGAGI in the germline V gene (reference sequence).

This clone occurred once. The J gene is TRBJ1-2, the V gene TRBV7-8; 8 bases match TRBD1. There are 15 residues in the CDR3. Germline V gives CDR1 SGHVS, CDR2 FQNEAQ. The V gene end was trimmed by 4 bases and the J gene end by 4 bases; junction bases not matched to a gene: 8. The CDR3 loop is CASSSSRTGSYGYTF. The DNA of the CDR3 is TGTGCCAGCAGCTCATCCCGGACAGGGAGCTATGGCTACACCTTC.

This chain joins TRBV3-1 (or the pseudogene TRBV3-2) and TRBJ2-1; 11 bases map to TRBD2. The CDR3 is 19 amino acids. The V segment lost 4 bases and the J segment 5 bases; nucleotides outside the gene matches: 16. CDR1 LGHDT and CDR2 YNNKEL come from the germline V gene (reference sequence). The CDR3 DNA is TGTGCCAGCAGCCGACGCGACCGACCCTTAGCGGGGGGGAACAATGAGCAGTTCTTC. It codes for CASSRRDRPLAGGNNEQFF.

This chain uses TRBV6-2 or TRBV6-3 with TRBJ1-5; 9 bases align to TRBD1. CDR3 size: 17 residues. Germline trimming cut 4 bases from V and 11 bases from J; bases unmatched to any gene: 18. Germline V lookup: CDR1 MNHEY, CDR2 SVGEGT. CDR3 sequence (DNA): TGTGCCAGCAGTTCTGGGCCGGGACAGGGCCCTCGGGTGACCCAGCATTTT. The encoded protein is CASSSGPGQGPRVTQHF.

This clone occurred a few times. The gene calls are TRBV19 and TRBJ2-1, with D perhaps matching TRBD1 (7 bases). This CDR3 region has 14 residues. CDR1 LNHDA and CDR2 SQIVND come from the germline V gene (reference sequence). V gave up 5 bases and J gave up 5 bases, with 13 bases separating them. Here the CDR3 reads CASSFRGAHNEQFF. The CDR3 DNA reads TGTGCCAGTAGTTTCAGGGGGGCCCACAATGAGCAGTTCTTC.

This chain joins TRBV18 and TRBJ2-7; D is undetermined. The CDR3 has 15 amino acids. From germline, CDR1 is KGHSH and CDR2 LQKENI. Trimming shortened V by 3 bases and J by 4 bases, and 16 bases separated the two germline ends. CDR3 amino acids: CASSPATAGTYEQYF. DNA of the CDR3: TGTGCCAGCTCACCGGCTACGGCAGGAACGTACGAGCAGTACTTC. Full variable domain (rest looked up from reference TRBV18 and TRBJ2-7): NAGVMQNPRHLVRRRGQEARLRCSPMKGHSHVYWYRQLPEEGLKFMVYLQKENIIDESGMPKERFSAEFPKEGPSILRIQQVVRGDSAAYFCASSPATAGTYEQYFGPGTRLTVT.

The J gene is TRBJ1-5, the V gene TRBV7-2, with TRBD1 identical over 7 bases. The germline V gene encodes CDR1 SGHTA and CDR2 FQGNSA. V was pared by 3 bases and J by 11 bases, with 7 bases of the junction left unmatched. This CDR3 region has 13 residues. This CDR3 is CASSFLQGEAQHF. For the CDR3, the DNA is TGTGCCAGCAGCTTTCTCCAGGGGGAGGCCCAGCATTTT. Full variable domain (rest looked up from reference TRBV7-2 and TRBJ1-5): GAGVSQSPSNKVTEKGKDVELRCDPISGHTALYWYRQSLGQGLEFLIYFQGNSAPDKSGLPSDRFSAERTGGSVSTLTIQRTQQEDSAVYLCASSFLQGEAQHFGDGTRLSIL.

The chain joins TRBV19 to TRBJ2-2; TRBD1 might be the D (6 bases). V was clipped by 9 bases and J by 5 bases, with 25 bases between them. This CDR3 contains 17 residues. Germline V gene sequence: CDR1 LNHDA, CDR2 SQIVND (reference sequence). The DNA of the CDR3 is TGTGCCAGCCGGACAGACCCAGGGTGGTATTGGACCGGGGAGCTGTTTTTT. This codes for CASRTDPGWYWTGELFF.

The genes are TRBV28 and TRBJ2-2; weak D call: TRBD2 (7 bases). The length of the CDR3 is 16 residues. V dropped 5 bases and J dropped 5 bases, with 18 bases sitting between them. The germline CDR1 and CDR2 sequences are MDHEN and SYDVKM. The CDR3 region has the DNA TGTGCCAGCAGTCCTGGGGGGGCAGTCCGAACCGGGGAGCTGTTTTTT. Encoded protein: CASSPGGAVRTGELFF.

The chain joins TRBV3-1 (or the pseudogene TRBV3-2) to TRBJ2-1; tentative D call: TRBD1 (5 bases). Germline CDR1 is LGHDT and CDR2 is YNNKEL (reference sequence). V was trimmed by 3 bases and J by 15 bases, leaving 15 bases between them. The CDR3 loop spans 12 amino acids. The CDR3 nucleotides read TGTGCCAGCAGCCAGAGCCAGGGCAAACGGTTCTTC. This gives the protein CASSQSQGKRFF.

This sequence joins TRBV27 and TRBJ2-2, with TRBD2 matching 8 bases. Germline assignment: CDR1 MNHEY and CDR2 SMNVEV (reference sequence). This CDR3 comprises 15 residues. V lost 9 bases, J lost 4 bases, and 10 bases stayed unmatched. The CDR3 is CASFPRGGRTGELFF. The CDR3 DNA sequence: TGTGCCAGTTTCCCACGGGGGGGCCGCACCGGGGAGCTGTTTTTT.

This chain joins TRBV4-1 and TRBJ1-2; 8 nucleotides agree with TRBD1. The CDR3 is 13 residues long. Trimming at V came to 6 bases and at J to 5 bases, leaving 5 bases not matched to a gene. Germline values: CDR1 MGHRA, CDR2 YSYEKL. The CDR3 region has the DNA TGCGCCAGCAGGCAGGGGGCGCGATATGGCTACACCTTC. This codes for CASRQGARYGYTF.

This chain connects TRBV6-5 to TRBJ2-2, with 9 bases fitting TRBD1. Germline assignment: CDR1 MNHEY and CDR2 SVGAGI. The CDR3 loop spans 15 amino acids. With V trimmed by 7 bases and J by 4 bases, 7 bases remained unmatched. Here the CDR3 DNA reads TGTGCCAGCAATCAGGACAGGGGAGGCACCGGGGAGCTGTTTTTT. Amino acid sequence: CASNQDRGGTGELFF.

This clone came up once. V usage is TRBV10-1 and J usage is TRBJ2-2; 9 bases are a match to TRBD1. Germline-derived CDR1 and CDR2 are WNHNN and SYGVQD (reference sequence). V lost 4 bases, J lost 5 bases, and 11 bases stayed unmatched. The CDR3 contains 17 residues. CDR3 coding DNA: TGCGCCAGCAGTGTTCAAGGGGACAGGGAGCGGACCGGGGAGCTGTTTTTT. Residues: CASSVQGDRERTGELFF.

The genes are TRBV28 and TRBJ2-1; maybe TRBD2 (6 bases). Trimming shortened V by 3 bases and J by 6 bases, and 15 bases separated the two germline ends. In germline, CDR1 is MDHEN, CDR2 SYDVKM. The CDR3 extends over 15 amino acids. CDR3 nucleotide sequence: TGTGCCAGCAGTTTGTTGGGACTGTGGGGCAATGAGCAGTTCTTC. Amino acid sequence: CASSLLGLWGNEQFF.

This clone was detected once. The V gene is TRBV28, the J gene TRBJ2-2, with 7 bases fitting TRBD1. Unmatched junction bases numbered 6, after V lost 2 bases and J lost 3 bases. Germline V gene data show CDR1 as MDHEN and CDR2 as SYDVKM. The CDR3 is 16 amino acids. CDR3 amino acids: CASSLEGAADTGELFF. DNA for the CDR3: TGTGCCAGCAGTTTAGAGGGGGCGGCCGACACCGGGGAGCTGTTTTTT.

The CDR3 DNA reads TGCGCCAGCACCAACGGTGCCACAGGGAGCACAGATACGCAGTATTTT. Its translation: CASTNGATGSTDTQYF. This chain uses TRBV5-1 with TRBJ2-3, with TRBD1 as a possible D gene (6 bases). V lost 6 bases and J 0 bases, leaving 17 bases between the germline ends. CDR3 length: 16 residues. Germline-derived CDR1 and CDR2 are SGHRS and YFSETQ.

This rearrangement joins TRBV12-5 to TRBJ1-2; a weak D match, TRBD1 (5 bases). This CDR3 is 17 amino acids long. Deletions cut 0 bases from V and 1 base from J, with 15 bases between. In germline, CDR1 is LGHNT, CDR2 FRNRAP. The CDR3 DNA is TGTGCTAGTGGTTTGGTACTGCCCAGGGCATTTAACTATGGCTACACCTTC. The encoded protein is CASGLVLPRAFNYGYTF.

To note about this clone: A junction boundary mismatches the germline segment, possibly from a read error. The CDR3 DNA follows: TGTGCTAGCAGCTTAGCGTCGGGGGGCTACAATGAGCAGTTCTTC. Translation gives CASSLASGGYNEQFF. J is TRBJ2-1 and V is TRBV7-7, with TRBD2 identical over 7 bases. The germline CDR1 and CDR2 sequences are SSHAT and FNYEAQ (reference sequence). The CDR3 spans 15 residues.

DNA for the CDR3: TGTGCCAGCAGTCGGGGCTCTTTTAGCGGGGGGGCGCTAAATGAGCAGTTCTTC. Translating it yields CASSRGSFSGGALNEQFF. The V call is TRBV27, the J call TRBJ2-1; 11 positions agree with TRBD2. CDR1 MNHEY and CDR2 SMNVEV come from the germline V gene (reference sequence). After removal of 5 bases from V and 7 bases from J, the junction contained 16 bases not matched to a gene. The CDR3 contains 18 residues.

This clone was counted between two and nine times. The rearrangement uses TRBV7-2 and TRBJ1-5; no clear D gene. V lost 1 base and J lost 3, with 13 bases in between. Germline V gene data show CDR1 as SGHTA and CDR2 as FQGNSA. This CDR3 has 16 residues. CDR3 sequence (DNA): TGTGCCAGCAGCTTAGGTCCAGGCGGGAACAATCAGCCCCAGCATTTT. Its protein product is CASSLGPGGNNQPQHF. Full variable domain (rest looked up from reference TRBV7-2 and TRBJ1-5): GAGVSQSPSNKVTEKGKDVELRCDPISGHTALYWYRQSLGQGLEFLIYFQGNSAPDKSGLPSDRFSAERTGGSVSTLTIQRTQQEDSAVYLCASSLGPGGNNQPQHFGDGTRLSIL.

The chain has TRBV5-1 and TRBJ1-1; 7 nucleotides line up with TRBD1. Losses at the gene ends were 4 bases for V and 7 bases for J; bases not matched to a gene: 7. The germline V gene encodes CDR1 SGHRS and CDR2 YFSETQ. CDR3 length: 13 amino acids. The CDR3 DNA sequence: TGCGCCAGCAGCGCGACACAGGGGTTTGAAGCTTTCTTT. Protein sequence: CASSATQGFEAFF.

The CDR3 bases are TGTGCCACCCGCCCGGACAGAGATTACACCGGGGAGCTGTTTTTT. Residues: CATRPDRDYTGELFF. The chain combines TRBV27 with TRBJ2-2, with D maybe TRBD1 (6 bases). There are 15 residues in the CDR3. Germline V lookup: CDR1 MNHEY, CDR2 SMNVEV (reference sequence). V was trimmed by 10 bases and J by 3 bases, leaving 18 bases between them.

This clone was observed once. The chain joins TRBV20-1 to TRBJ1-2; the match to TRBD1 covers 8 bases. The CDR3 sequence is 19 residues long. Per germline, CDR1 DFQATT and CDR2 SNEGSKA (reference sequence). J gave up 4 bases and V 3 bases, and 22 bases lay outside the gene matches. The CDR3 region has the DNA TGCAGTGCTAGTCAACCCAAAGGGGCAGGGGGCGATTTCGGCTATGGCTACACCTTC. This gives the protein CSASQPKGAGGDFGYGYTF.

This chain joins TRBV19 and TRBJ2-1, with TRBD1 matching 10 bases. V shed 8 bases, J shed 7 bases, and the junction held 20 bases outside the gene matches. Germline-derived CDR1 and CDR2 are LNHDA and SQIVND (reference sequence). This CDR3 contains 18 residues. This CDR3 is CASLGQGRGSVPRNEQFF. The CDR3 DNA reads TGTGCCAGTCTGGGACAGGGGCGGGGTAGCGTCCCCAGGAATGAGCAGTTCTTC.